One and the same sample provided the 17 T cell receptor beta chains below, sequenced in a study of blood T cell repertoires in COVID-19. Repertoires were generated with immunoSEQ multiplex PCR, while TCRdb's copy carries only in-frame clones and drops some. There are about 250,000 clones in the sample; 86% occur only once, and approximately 6.2% lies in the top ten. Sequencing used peripheral blood. The receptors derive from a woman older than 75 with COVID-19, enrolled during active disease.

The chain employs TRBV27 and TRBJ1-6; no clear D. The CDR3 sequence is 16 residues long. V lost 7 bases and J 3 bases, leaving 16 bases between the germline ends. Germline V gene lookup returns CDR1 MNHEY and CDR2 SMNVEV (reference sequence). This chain's CDR3 is CASTLVADLYNSPLHF. CDR3 nucleotides: TGTGCCAGCACCCTGGTGGCGGATCTCTATAATTCACCCCTCCACTTT.

This chain uses TRBV2 with TRBJ1-2; D possibly corresponds to TRBD1 (6 bases). This CDR3 region has 13 residues. Per the germline V gene, CDR1 is SNHLY and CDR2 is FYNNEI. Trimming removed 11 bases from V and 2 bases from J, with 15 bases in between. In nucleotides, the CDR3 is TGTGCCGGTCAAGACAGGTTCAACTATGGCTACACCTTC. Translation gives CAGQDRFNYGYTF. The full variable domain, with the rest looked up from reference TRBV2 and TRBJ1-2, is EPEVTQTPSHQVTQMGQEVILRCVPISNHLYFYWYRQILGQKVEFLVSFYNNEISEKSEIFDDQFSVERPDGSNFTLKIRSTKLEDSAMYFCAGQDRFNYGYTFGSGTRLTVV.

This chain links TRBV13 with TRBJ2-7; 7 positions match TRBD2. In germline, CDR1 is PRHDT, CDR2 FYEKMQ (reference sequence). The CDR3 extends over 12 amino acids. The CDR3 sequence: CASGLKGGQQYV. CDR3 sequence (DNA): TGTGCCAGCGGCTTAAAGGGAGGGCAGCAGTACGTC.

The chain is built from TRBV5-1 and TRBJ1-1, with D possibly matching TRBD1 (5 bases). V was shortened by 0 bases and J by 7 bases, with 16 bases between the two germline ends. Germline V gene lookup returns CDR1 SGHRS and CDR2 YFSETQ. The CDR3 totals 15 residues. CDR3 sequence reads: CASSLALQGGDEAFF. CDR3 nucleotides: TGCGCCAGCAGCTTGGCCCTTCAGGGCGGGGATGAAGCTTTCTTT.

V gene TRBV7-2 combines with J gene TRBJ1-2; TRBD1 matches at 8 bases. Per the germline V gene, CDR1 is SGHTA and CDR2 is FQGNSA. V dropped 2 bases and J dropped 8; count of bases not matched to a gene: 7. The CDR3 sequence is 14 residues long. The CDR3 DNA reads as TGTGCCAGCAGCTTAAGGACAGGGAACAACGGCTACACCTTC. As protein: CASSLRTGNNGYTF. The full variable domain, its missing parts supplied by reference TRBV7-2 and TRBJ1-2, is GAGVSQSPSNKVTEKGKDVELRCDPISGHTALYWYRQSLGQGLEFLIYFQGNSAPDKSGLPSDRFSAERTGGSVSTLTIQRTQQEDSAVYLCASSLRTGNNGYTFGSGTRLTVV.

This rearrangement joins TRBV5-1 to TRBJ1-1, with 12 bases matching TRBD1. The V gene end was trimmed by 0 bases and the J gene end by 0 bases; junction bases not matched to a gene: 6. In germline, CDR1 is SGHRS, CDR2 YFSETQ. This CDR3 is 18 amino acids long. In DNA form, the CDR3 reads TGCGCCAGCAGCTTGGGGACCGGGACAGGGGGCGTGAACACTGAAGCTTTCTTT. This sequence encodes CASSLGTGTGGVNTEAFF. The variable domain in full, with the rest retrieved from reference TRBV5-1 and TRBJ1-1, is KAGVTQTPRYLIKTRGQQVTLSCSPISGHRSVSWYQQTPGQGLQFLFEYFSETQRNKGNFPGRFSGRQFSNSRSEMNVSTLELGDSALYLCASSLGTGTGGVNTEAFFGQGTRLTVV.

The gene calls are TRBV5-1 and TRBJ1-5; D not resolved. The ends were cut back, 2 bases at V and 0 bases at J, with 9 bases in the middle. From germline, CDR1 is SGHRS and CDR2 YFSETQ. The CDR3 has 15 amino acids. The CDR3 sequence: CASSFGLDSNQPQHF. The CDR3 coding sequence is TGCGCCAGCAGCTTCGGACTTGATAGCAATCAGCCCCAGCATTTT.

The rearrangement links TRBV28 to TRBJ1-1; D may be TRBD1 (6 bases). The CDR3 is made up of 13 amino acids. Germline assignment: CDR1 MDHEN and CDR2 SYDVKM. V lost 6 bases and J lost 10, with 18 bases in between. CDR3 DNA: TGTGCCAGCAGACAAACCCAGGGGAAATCAGCTTTCTTT. Translated: CASRQTQGKSAFF.

The rearrangement links TRBV5-1 to TRBJ2-5; 12 nucleotides match TRBD2. Trimming took 2 bases from V and 2 from J; bases not matched to a gene: 4. The CDR3 consists of 16 residues. Germline loops: CDR1 SGHRS, CDR2 YFSETQ. The CDR3 DNA follows: TGCGCCAGCAGCTTACTAGCGGGGGGATCACAAGAGACCCAGTACTTC. Encoded protein: CASSLLAGGSQETQYF. Full variable domain (remainder filled in from reference TRBV5-1 and TRBJ2-5): KAGVTQTPRYLIKTRGQQVTLSCSPISGHRSVSWYQQTPGQGLQFLFEYFSETQRNKGNFPGRFSGRQFSNSRSEMNVSTLELGDSALYLCASSLLAGGSQETQYFGPGTRLLVL.

The chain joins TRBV9 to TRBJ1-1, with 9 nucleotides matching TRBD1. From germline, CDR1 is SGDLS and CDR2 YYNGEE. With V trimmed by 3 bases and J by 4 bases, 7 bases remained unmatched. CDR3 size: 15 residues. The CDR3 region has the DNA TGTGCCAGCAGCGGTCCCGGGACAGGGATCACTGAAGCTTTCTTT. Amino acids: CASSGPGTGITEAFF.

V gene TRBV27 combines with J gene TRBJ1-1; weak D call: TRBD1 (6 bases). Germline assignment: CDR1 MNHEY and CDR2 SMNVEV (reference sequence). CDR3 length equals 14 residues. Trimming removed 5 bases at V and 3 bases at J, with 13 bases between. CDR3: CASSPQGPDTEAFF. In nucleotides, the CDR3 is TGTGCCAGCAGTCCACAGGGACCCGACACTGAAGCTTTCTTT.

The chain recombines TRBV12-3 or TRBV12-4 with TRBJ1-2; a weak D match, TRBD1 (6 bases). The CDR3 is 12 amino acids. V was shortened by 7 bases and J by 8 bases, with 14 bases between the two germline ends. CDR3 region: CASTDRPVGYTF. The CDR3 DNA is TGTGCCAGCACTGACAGGCCAGTAGGCTACACCTTC.

This clone has only a few counts. This chain links TRBV7-2 with TRBJ1-2, with 7 bases identical to TRBD1. The V and J ends lost 7 bases and 5 bases, in that order; junction bases with no gene match: 7. CDR1 is SGHTA, CDR2 FQGNSA, per germline. The length of the CDR3 is 13 residues. The CDR3 sequence is CASTPSGGYGYTF. The CDR3 coding sequence is TGTGCCAGCACCCCCTCAGGGGGATATGGCTACACCTTC.

The chain joins TRBV7-9 to TRBJ1-3, with a tentative D call TRBD1 (6 bases). Trimming cost V 5 bases and J 0 bases, with 14 bases left between them. The CDR3 extends over 16 amino acids. The germline gives CDR1 SEHNR, CDR2 FQNEAQ (reference sequence). CDR3 sequence reads: CASSPDSGSSGNTIYF. In nucleotides, the CDR3 is TGTGCCAGCAGCCCGGACAGTGGGTCCTCTGGAAACACCATATATTTT.

The chain employs TRBV5-1 and TRBJ1-2; D possibly corresponds to TRBD1 (6 bases). The V and J ends lost 6 bases and 6 bases respectively, with 15 bases between them. The germline gives CDR1 SGHRS, CDR2 YFSETQ. The CDR3 runs 13 residues. CDR3 nucleotide sequence: TGCGCCAGCAACGAGCAACAGGGCAATGGCTACACCTTC. Amino acids: CASNEQQGNGYTF.

The chain is built from TRBV3-1 (or the pseudogene TRBV3-2) and TRBJ1-3; possibly TRBD1 for D (5 bases). The CDR3 is 16 amino acids. Per germline, CDR1 LGHDT and CDR2 YNNKEL (reference sequence). The V end was cut by 6 bases, the J end by 3 bases, with 18 bases between. The CDR3 sequence is CASRTGGVGIGNTIYF. The CDR3 DNA reads TGTGCCAGCAGAACGGGAGGGGTTGGAATTGGAAACACCATATATTTT.

The V gene is TRBV5-1, the J gene TRBJ1-2; 7 bases are shared with TRBD1. The V gene end was trimmed by 4 bases and the J gene end by 3 bases; junction bases not matched to a gene: 3. The length of the CDR3 is 13 residues. Germline V gene sequence: CDR1 SGHRS, CDR2 YFSETQ. DNA of the CDR3: TGCGCCAGCAGCAGGGGGCTCGACTATGGCTACACCTTC. Translating it yields CASSRGLDYGYTF.